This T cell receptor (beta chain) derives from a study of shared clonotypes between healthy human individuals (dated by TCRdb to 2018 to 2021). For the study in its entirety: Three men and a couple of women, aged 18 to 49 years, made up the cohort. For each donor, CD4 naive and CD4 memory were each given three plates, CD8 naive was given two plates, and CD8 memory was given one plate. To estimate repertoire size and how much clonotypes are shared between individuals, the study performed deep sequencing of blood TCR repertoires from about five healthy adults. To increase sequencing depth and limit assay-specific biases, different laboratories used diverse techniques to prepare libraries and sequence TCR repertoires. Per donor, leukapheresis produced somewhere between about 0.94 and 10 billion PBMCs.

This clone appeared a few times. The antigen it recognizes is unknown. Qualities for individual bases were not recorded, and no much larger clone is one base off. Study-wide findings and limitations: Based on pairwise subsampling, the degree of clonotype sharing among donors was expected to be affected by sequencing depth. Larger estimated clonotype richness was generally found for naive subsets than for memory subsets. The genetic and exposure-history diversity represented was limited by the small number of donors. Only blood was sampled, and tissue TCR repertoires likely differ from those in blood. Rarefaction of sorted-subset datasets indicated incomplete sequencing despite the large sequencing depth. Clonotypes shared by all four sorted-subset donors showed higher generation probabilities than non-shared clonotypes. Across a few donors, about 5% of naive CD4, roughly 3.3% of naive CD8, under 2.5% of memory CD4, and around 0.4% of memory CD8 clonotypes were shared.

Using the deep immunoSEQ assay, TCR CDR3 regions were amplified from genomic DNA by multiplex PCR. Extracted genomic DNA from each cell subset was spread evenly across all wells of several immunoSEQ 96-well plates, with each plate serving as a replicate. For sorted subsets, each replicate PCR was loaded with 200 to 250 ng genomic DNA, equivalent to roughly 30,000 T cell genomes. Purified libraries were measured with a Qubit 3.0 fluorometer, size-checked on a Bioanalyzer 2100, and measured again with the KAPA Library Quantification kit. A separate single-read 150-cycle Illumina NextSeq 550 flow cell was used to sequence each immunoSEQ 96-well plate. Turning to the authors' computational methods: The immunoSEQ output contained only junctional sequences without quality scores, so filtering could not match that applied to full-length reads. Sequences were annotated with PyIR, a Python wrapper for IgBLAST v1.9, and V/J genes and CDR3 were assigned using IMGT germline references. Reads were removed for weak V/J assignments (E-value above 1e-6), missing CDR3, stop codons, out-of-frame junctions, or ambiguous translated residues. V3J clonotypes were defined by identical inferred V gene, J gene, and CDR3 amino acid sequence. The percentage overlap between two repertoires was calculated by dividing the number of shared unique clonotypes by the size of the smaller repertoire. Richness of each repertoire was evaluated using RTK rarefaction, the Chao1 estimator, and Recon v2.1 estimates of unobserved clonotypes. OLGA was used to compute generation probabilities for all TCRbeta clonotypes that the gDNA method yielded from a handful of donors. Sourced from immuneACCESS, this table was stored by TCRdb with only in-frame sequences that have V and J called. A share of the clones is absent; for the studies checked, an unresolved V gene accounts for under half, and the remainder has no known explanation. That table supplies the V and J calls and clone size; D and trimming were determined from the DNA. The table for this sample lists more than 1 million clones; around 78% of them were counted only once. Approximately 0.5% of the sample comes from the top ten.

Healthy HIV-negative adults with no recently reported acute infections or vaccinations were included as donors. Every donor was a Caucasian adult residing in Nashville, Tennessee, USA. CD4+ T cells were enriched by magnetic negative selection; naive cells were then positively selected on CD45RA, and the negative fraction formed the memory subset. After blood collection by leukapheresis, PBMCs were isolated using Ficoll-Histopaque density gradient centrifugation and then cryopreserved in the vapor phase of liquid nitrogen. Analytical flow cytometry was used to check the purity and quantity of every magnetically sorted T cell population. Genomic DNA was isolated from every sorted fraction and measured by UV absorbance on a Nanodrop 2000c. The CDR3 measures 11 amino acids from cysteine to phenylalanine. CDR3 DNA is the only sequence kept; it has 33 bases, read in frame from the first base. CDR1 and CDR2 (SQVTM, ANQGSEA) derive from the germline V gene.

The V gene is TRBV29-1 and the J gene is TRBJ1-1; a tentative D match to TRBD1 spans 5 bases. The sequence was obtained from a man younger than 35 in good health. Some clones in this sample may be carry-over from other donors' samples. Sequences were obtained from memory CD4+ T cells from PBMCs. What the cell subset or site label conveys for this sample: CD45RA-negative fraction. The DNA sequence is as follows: TGCTCCGGTGGGGGGTACACTGAAGCTTTCTTT. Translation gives CSGGGYTEAFF. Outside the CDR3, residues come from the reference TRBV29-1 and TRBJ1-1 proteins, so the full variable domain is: SAVISQKPSRDICQRGTSLTIQCQVDSQVTMMFWYRQQPGQSLTLIATANQGSEATYESGFVIDKFPISRPNLTFSTLTVSNMSPEDSSIYLCSGGGYTEAFFGQGTRLTVV.